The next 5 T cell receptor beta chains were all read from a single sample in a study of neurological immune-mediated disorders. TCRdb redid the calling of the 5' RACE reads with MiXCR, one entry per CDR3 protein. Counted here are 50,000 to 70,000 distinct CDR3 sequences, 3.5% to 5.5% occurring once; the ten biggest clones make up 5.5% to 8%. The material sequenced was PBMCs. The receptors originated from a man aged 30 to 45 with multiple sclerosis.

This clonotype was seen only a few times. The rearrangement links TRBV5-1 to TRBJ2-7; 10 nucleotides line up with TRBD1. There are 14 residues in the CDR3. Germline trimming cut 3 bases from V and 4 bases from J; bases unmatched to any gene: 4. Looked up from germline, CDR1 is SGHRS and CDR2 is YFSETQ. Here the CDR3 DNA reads TGCGCCAGCAGCTCTCCGGGACAGGGGTACGAGCAGTACTTC. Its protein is CASSSPGQGYEQYF.

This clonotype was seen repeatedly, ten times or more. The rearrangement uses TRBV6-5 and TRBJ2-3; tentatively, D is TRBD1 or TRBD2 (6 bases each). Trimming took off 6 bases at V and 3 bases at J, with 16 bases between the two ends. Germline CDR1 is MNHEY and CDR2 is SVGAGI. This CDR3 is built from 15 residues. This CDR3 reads CASRGQTGRTDTQYF. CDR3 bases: TGTGCCAGCAGGGGCCAAACAGGGAGGACAGATACGCAGTATTTT.

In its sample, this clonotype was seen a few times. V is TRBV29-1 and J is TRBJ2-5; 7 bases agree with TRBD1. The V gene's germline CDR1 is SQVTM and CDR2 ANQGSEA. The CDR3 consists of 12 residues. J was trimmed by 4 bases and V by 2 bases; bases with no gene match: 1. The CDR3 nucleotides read TGCAGCGTTGAATCAGGGGGAGAGACCCAGTACTTC. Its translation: CSVESGGETQYF.

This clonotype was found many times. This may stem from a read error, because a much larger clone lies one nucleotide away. CDR3 nucleotide sequence: TGTGCCAGCAGTCCCAAATCTGGAAACACCATATATTTT. It codes for CASSPKSGNTIYF. This sequence joins TRBV12-3 or TRBV12-4 and TRBJ1-3; no firm D call. V dropped 5 bases and J dropped 1 base, with 6 bases sitting between them. The CDR3 runs 13 residues.

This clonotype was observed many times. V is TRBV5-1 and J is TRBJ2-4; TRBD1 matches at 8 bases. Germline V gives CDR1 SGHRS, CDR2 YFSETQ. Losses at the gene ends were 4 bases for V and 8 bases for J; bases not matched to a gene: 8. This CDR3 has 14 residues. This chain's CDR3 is CASSVSGGMDIQYF. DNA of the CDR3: TGCGCCAGCAGCGTATCAGGGGGCATGGACATTCAGTACTTC.